Reported below is one T cell receptor beta chain. Its specificity is unknown. This sample stems from a study of cytomegalovirus exposure and HLA in healthy donors. Background on the study: Early on, a data release was issued that held about 85 million unique TCRs from HLA-typed donors.

Trimming at V came to 5 bases and at J to 1 base, leaving 8 bases not matched to a gene. This CDR3 comprises 16 residues. Germline V gives CDR1 SGHTA, CDR2 FQGTGA. General study points: TCR beta sequences numbering over 15,000 were associated with HLA alleles at 0.05 false discovery rate in a later analysis. It was about 150 TCR beta chains that were listed as cytomegalovirus-associated. One later analysis reportedly identified an Asian-associated ancestry cluster that showed fewer N-insertions than the approximately 710-donor mean.

Vbeta (60) and Jbeta (13) primers were used in the PCR. TCRdb keeps only in-frame clones here, not all; method: immunoSEQ multiplex PCR. The sample holds some 140,000 clones; less than 80% are singletons and the top ten take just over 8.5%. The chain links TRBV7-3 to TRBJ2-7; TRBD1 matches 10 bases. The sequence came from a woman in her forties or fifties in good health and CMV-seropositive. The source material was PBMCs. The DNA for the CDR3 is TGTGCCAGCAGCCCTCGGGACAGGGGTCGGTCCTACGAGCAGTACTTC. Translating gives CASSPRDRGRSYEQYF. The complete variable domain, with remaining parts taken from reference TRBV7-3 and TRBJ2-7, reads GAGVSQTPSNKVTEKGKYVELRCDPISGHTALYWYRQSLGQGPEFLIYFQGTGAADDSGLPNDRFFAVRPEGSVSTLKIQRTERGDSAVYLCASSPRDRGRSYEQYFGPGTRLTVT.